This T cell receptor beta chain came from a study of cytomegalovirus exposure and HLA in healthy donors. Per the germline V gene, CDR1 is SGHNT and CDR2 is YYREEE (reference sequence). The junction had 4 bases not matched to a gene; V was cut back by 0 bases and J by 2 bases. The CDR3 runs 16 residues. The PCR contained 60 Vbeta and 13 Jbeta primers. Sequencing was performed with immunoSEQ multiplex PCR; in TCRdb, only in-frame clones are kept and a portion is missing. The table includes about 60,000 clones, less than 85% detected once. The sample was PBMCs. V and J are TRBV5-4 and TRBJ2-3; 9 bases line up with TRBD2. The receptor was derived from a woman in her fifties or sixties in good health and CMV-seropositive. The CDR3 sequence: CASSLVASGDTDTQYF. The CDR3 DNA is TGTGCCAGCAGCTTGGTGGCTAGCGGGGACACAGATACGCAGTATTTT. The full variable domain, with the rest looked up from reference TRBV5-4 and TRBJ2-3, is ETGVTQSPTHLIKTRGQQVTLRCSSQSGHNTVSWYQQALGQGPQFIFQYYREEENGRGNFPPRFSGLQFPNYSSELNVNALELDDSALYLCASSLVASGDTDTQYFGPGTRLTVL.